This TCR beta chain was captured by sequencing in a study of early T cells in non-severe SARS-CoV-2 infection (dated by TCRdb to 2020 to 2023). Study-level background: Because TCR sequencing was done on bulk RNA from unsorted whole blood, the alpha and beta chains could not be paired. Overall study results and their limits: Matching against VDJdb was skewed toward anti-spike CD8 responses, likely underestimated virus-specific expansions, and missed private and CD4 specificities.

The library was built by means of 5' RACE. The sequencer listed for this sample is NextSeq 500. To correct for sequencing error and PCR bias, the TCR library protocol tagged individual cDNA molecules with unique molecular identifiers. Both TCR alpha and beta chains were sequenced, and tight co-correlation was observed between alpha and beta sequence abundances in each sample. On the study's bioinformatics: Decombinator V4 was used to annotate TCR sequences for V gene, J gene and CDR3. TCRs were defined as expanded if a significant change between any two time points was detected under a Poisson model with p below 0.0001. TCR abundances were normalised to the total number of TCRs sequenced per sample and expressed as counts per million. TRAV1-2 paired with TRAJ12, TRAJ20 or TRAJ33 defined MAIT TCRs, while TRAV10 paired with TRAJ18 defined iNKT TCRs. VDJdb, accessed 1 November 2021, was searched for CMV, EBV and SARS-CoV-2 annotated TCRs, with TCRs annotated for multiple antigens excluded. Through fastp at Q25 and MiXCR, TCRdb rebuilt clones from the public reads, retaining in-frame beta chains. Here each entry gathers all rows of one CDR3 protein and keeps the most common genes and DNA. The V and J calls and clone size come from TCRdb's table, not from the authors' own analysis. For this sample the table gives nearly 60,000 distinct CDR3 sequences, of which roughly 12% were detected only once. The leading ten clones occupy 10% of the sample.

This clonotype has at least ten counts. The clone's antigen remains unknown. Base qualities were left out, and no much larger clone turns up one base away. Set within a cohort of healthcare workers in London, UK, this nested case-control study involved weekly PCR testing of nasopharyngeal swabs along with blood sampling. Healthcare workers were recruited during the week of the UK lockdown, between 23 and 31 March 2020, and followed weekly for up to about 15 weeks. V trim: 6 bases; J trim: 5 bases; unmatched bases: 10. Sequences MNHNY (CDR1) and SVGAGI (CDR2) are obtained from the germline V gene (reference sequence). Counted from cysteine to phenylalanine, this CDR3 has 15 amino acids. Solely the CDR3 DNA is kept, with 45 bases framed from the first base.

The specimen sequenced was whole blood. The rearrangement joined TRBV6-6 to TRBJ1-2; the central 9 bases match TRBD1. This sequence was found in an adult who was a healthcare worker with PCR-confirmed SARS-CoV-2 infection or an uninfected control (not recorded which). For the CDR3, the sequence is CASRGPRDRDYGYTF. The DNA reads TGTGCCAGCAGAGGCCCCAGGGACAGGGATTATGGCTACACCTTC.